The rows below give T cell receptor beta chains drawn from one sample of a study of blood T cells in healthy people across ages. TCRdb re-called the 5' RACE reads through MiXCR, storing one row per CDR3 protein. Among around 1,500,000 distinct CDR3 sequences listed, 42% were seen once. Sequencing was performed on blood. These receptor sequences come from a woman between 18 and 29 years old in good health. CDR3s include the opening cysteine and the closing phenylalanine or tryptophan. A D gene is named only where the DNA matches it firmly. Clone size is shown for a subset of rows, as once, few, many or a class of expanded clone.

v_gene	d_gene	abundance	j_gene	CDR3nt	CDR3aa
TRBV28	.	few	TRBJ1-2	TGTGCCAGTCTACCCGAACGGGACTATGGCTACACCTTC	CASLPERDYGYTF
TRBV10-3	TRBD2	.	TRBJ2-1	TGTGCCATCAGCACCGGGACTAGCGGTCAAAATGAGCAGTTCTTC	CAISTGTSGQNEQFF
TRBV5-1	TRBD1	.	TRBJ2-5	TGCGCCAGCAGCTTCGGCAGGGGGCTTCAGGAGGCCCAGTACTTC	CASSFGRGLQEAQYF
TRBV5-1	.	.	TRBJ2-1	TGCGCCAGCAGCTTGGTGGCAGGGGCAACCTACAATGAGCAGTTCTTC	CASSLVAGATYNEQFF
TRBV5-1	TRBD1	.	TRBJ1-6	TGCGCCAGCAGCGGCGGGGACAGTAGCGGTTCACCCCTCCACTTT	CASSGGDSSGSPLHF
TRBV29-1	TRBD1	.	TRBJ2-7	TGCAGCGTTGAGGGCCCGGGACAGCGCTACGAGCAGTACTTC	CSVEGPGQRYEQYF
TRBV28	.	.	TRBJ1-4	TGTGCCAGCAGTTTATACCTGGCAGGGGCAGGCGAAAAACTGTTTTTT	CASSLYLAGAGEKLFF
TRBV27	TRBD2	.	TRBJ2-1	TGTGCCAGCAGTTTATCTGTTAGCGGGAGTAATGAGCAGTTCTTC	CASSLSVSGSNEQFF
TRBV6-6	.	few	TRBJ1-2	TGTGCCAGCAGTCCCCTCGGGGCAGGGGCTCCCTATGGCTACACCTTC	CASSPLGAGAPYGYTF
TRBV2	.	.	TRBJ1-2	TGTGCCAGTCAGGGCCGAAGCTATGGCTACACCTTC	CASQGRSYGYTF
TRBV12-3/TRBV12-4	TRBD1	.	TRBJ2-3	TGTGCCAGCAGTCCAATATTCGACAGGGGACCGCAGTATTTT	CASSPIFDRGPQYF
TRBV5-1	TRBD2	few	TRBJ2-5	TGCGCCAGCAGCTCTGTTGGGGGACTAGCTGAAGAGACCCAGTACTTC	CASSSVGGLAEETQYF
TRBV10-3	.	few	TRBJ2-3	TGTGCCATCAGCTCGGGGCTTCGGGGAACAGATACGCAGTATTTT	CAISSGLRGTDTQYF
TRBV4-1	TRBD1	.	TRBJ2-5	TGCGCCAGCAGCCAAGGACAGGGTCTCCCGGAGACCCAGTACTTC	CASSQGQGLPETQYF
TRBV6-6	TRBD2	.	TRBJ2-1	TGTGCCAGCAGTTACCTTCTAGCGGGAGGTACAAATGAGCAGTTCTTC	CASSYLLAGGTNEQFF
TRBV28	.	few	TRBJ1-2	TGTGCCAGCAGTTCGGGGGGGGGAATCAACTATGGCTACACCTTC	CASSSGGGINYGYTF
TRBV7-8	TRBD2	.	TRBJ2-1	TGTGCCAGCAGCTACAAGAGGGTTGCCCGCGAGCGGGAGGGCTACAATGAGCAGTTCTTC	CASSYKRVAREREGYNEQFF
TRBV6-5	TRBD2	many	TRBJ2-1	TGTGCCAGCAGTTCGAACCGACTAGCGGGTTCCAATGAGCAGTTCTTC	CASSSNRLAGSNEQFF
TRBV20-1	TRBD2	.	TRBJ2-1	TGCAGTGCTAAAGACGGGACTAGCGTTTACAATGAGCAGTTCTTC	CSAKDGTSVYNEQFF
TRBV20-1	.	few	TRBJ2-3	TGCAGTGCCGGGGGCATAAAGACTAGCACAGATACGCAGTATTTT	CSAGGIKTSTDTQYF
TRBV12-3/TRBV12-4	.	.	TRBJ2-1	TGTGCCAGCAGTTTGGGAGTCATCCATGAGCAGTTCTTC	CASSLGVIHEQFF
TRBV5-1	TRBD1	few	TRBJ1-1	TGCGCCAGCAGCTGGGACAGGGGGTTTATGAACACTGAAGCTTTCTTT	CASSWDRGFMNTEAFF
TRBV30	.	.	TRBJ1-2	TGTGCCTGGACCGCGGTTGGGCACAGTGGCTACACCTTC	CAWTAVGHSGYTF
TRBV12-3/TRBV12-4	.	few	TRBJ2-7	TGTGCCAGCAGCCCAGGACCGCCCTCCTACGAGCAGTACTTC	CASSPGPPSYEQYF
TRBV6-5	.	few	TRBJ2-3	TGTGCCAGCAGCCTCCAGTCGGGTACGCAGTATTTT	CASSLQSGTQYF
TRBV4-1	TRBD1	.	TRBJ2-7	TGCGCCAGCAGCCAAGTCCTCGGGGACAGCTCTTACTACGAGCAGTACTTC	CASSQVLGDSSYYEQYF
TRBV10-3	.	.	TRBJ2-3	TGTGCCATCAGACAAACAGATACGCAGTATTTT	CAIRQTDTQYF
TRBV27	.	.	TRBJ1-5	TGTGCCAGCAGTTTATCGGGGGGCGCCGGTCCACAGCCCCAGCATTTT	CASSLSGGAGPQPQHF
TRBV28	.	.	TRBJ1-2	TGTGCCAGCAGTCCCCTGGGCGGGGGAGTTTATGGCTACACCTTC	CASSPLGGGVYGYTF
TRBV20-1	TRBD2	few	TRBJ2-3	TGCAGTGCTAGGGGGACTAGCGGGGGTAACACAGATACGCAGTATTTT	CSARGTSGGNTDTQYF
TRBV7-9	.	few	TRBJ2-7	TGTGCCAGCAGCTCCACTCTCAGTCAGGACAGTACCGAGCAGTACTTC	CASSSTLSQDSTEQYF
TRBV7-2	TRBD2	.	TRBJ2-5	TGTGCCAGCAGCACCCCTTTAGCGGGAGAACTTATTCCGCAAGAGACCCAGTGCTTC	CASSTPLAGELIPQETQCF
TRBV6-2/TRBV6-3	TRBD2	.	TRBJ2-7	TGTGCCAGCAGAGGGACTACTTCCTACGAGCAGTACTTC	CASRGTTSYEQYF
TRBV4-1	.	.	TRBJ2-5	TGCGCCAGCAGCCAAGAGATCGTAGGAGGAGAGACCCAGTACTTC	CASSQEIVGGETQYF
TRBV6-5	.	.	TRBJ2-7	TGTGCCAGCAGTGGATATCTCCCCTACGAGCAGTACTTC	CASSGYLPYEQYF
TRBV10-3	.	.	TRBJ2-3	TGTGCCATCAGTGAGTCCACTGGTTCAGGTGTAGATACGCAGTATTTT	CAISESTGSGVDTQYF
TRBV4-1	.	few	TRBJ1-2	TGCGCCAGCAGCCAAGATCGCACTAACTATGGCTACACCTTC	CASSQDRTNYGYTF
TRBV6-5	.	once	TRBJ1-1	TGTGCCAGCGCAACAGCGGGCACTGAAGCTTTCTTT	CASATAGTEAFF
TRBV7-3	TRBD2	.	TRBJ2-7	TGTGCCAGCAGCCCATCGGGACTAGCTGAGCAGTACTTC	CASSPSGLAEQYF
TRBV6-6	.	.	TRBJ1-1	TGTGCCAGCAGTTCTAACAGTGAAAACACTGAAGCTTTCTTT	CASSSNSENTEAFF
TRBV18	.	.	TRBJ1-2	TGTGCCAGCTCACCAACCAGGGAGAGCGGCTACACCTTC	CASSPTRESGYTF
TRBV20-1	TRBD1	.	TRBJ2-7	TGCAGTGCTCAGACAGGGCCTTCCTACAATGAGCAGTACTTC	CSAQTGPSYNEQYF
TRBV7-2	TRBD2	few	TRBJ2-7	TGTGCCAGCAGCTTAGCGGGGCTAGCGGGGGCCTTGCAGTACTTC	CASSLAGLAGALQYF
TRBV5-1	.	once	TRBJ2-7	TGCGCCAGCAGCGAGGCGGGATTCTCAAGGCGATGGGAGCAGTACTTC	CASSEAGFSRRWEQYF
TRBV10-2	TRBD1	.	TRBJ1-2	TGCGCCAGCAGTGAAAATAACAGGGGATCTGATGGCTACACCTTC	CASSENNRGSDGYTF
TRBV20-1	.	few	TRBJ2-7	TGCAGTGCTGCCGACAGGCGTAGCTCCTACGAGCAGTACTTC	CSAADRRSSYEQYF
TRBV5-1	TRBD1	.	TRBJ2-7	TGCGCCAGCAGCTTGGGGGGACAGGGGAAGGGTGAGCAGTACTTC	CASSLGGQGKGEQYF
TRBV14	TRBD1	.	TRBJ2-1	TGTGCCAGCAGCTCGGGACAGGGGGCGAGGGGCAATGAGCAGTTCTTC	CASSSGQGARGNEQFF
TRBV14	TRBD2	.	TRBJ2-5	TGTGCCAGCAGCCAAGGTCTAGCGGGGGCCCGGGAAGAGCAGTACTTC	CASSQGLAGAREEQYF
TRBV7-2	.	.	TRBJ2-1	TGTGCCACCTCTTGGGAGCAGTTCTTC	CATSWEQFF
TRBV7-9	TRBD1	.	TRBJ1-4	TGTGCCAGCAGCCCCAGACAGGGGGCGCAGGAAAAACTGTTTTTT	CASSPRQGAQEKLFF
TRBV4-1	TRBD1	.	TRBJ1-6	TGCGCCAGCAGCCGACAGGGTGCTTCTTCACCCCTCCACTTT	CASSRQGASSPLHF
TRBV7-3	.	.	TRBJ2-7	TGTGCCAGCAGCCAAGACAAGGTCTACAATGAGCAGTACTTC	CASSQDKVYNEQYF
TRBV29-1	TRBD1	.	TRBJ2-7	TGCAGCGTCGACACCGGACAGGGGCCCTATGAGCAGTACTTC	CSVDTGQGPYEQYF